This TCR beta chain was recorded in a study of blood T cell repertoires in COVID-19. Study summary: COVID-19 samples from acute and convalescent phases originated in the United States, Italy and Spain. PBMCs, B-cell-depleted T cells, or T cells were the source of the cDNA or gDNA that made up the material.

The CDR3 is made up of 14 amino acids. Germline values: CDR1 MNHEY, CDR2 SVGAGI. V was trimmed by 7 bases and J by 5 bases, leaving 14 bases between them. Source study methods: How many nucleated cells were present was estimated from reference gene primer amplification. Method: immunoSEQ multiplex PCR; TCRdb's copy keeps in-frame clones and lacks some. V, J and clone size derive from that table, while D and trimming were established from the DNA sequence. The sample carries 150,000 to 200,000 clones, around nine tenths recorded once. Sequenced input: peripheral blood. The clonotype originates from a man aged 45-65 years with acute or convalescent COVID-19. The rearrangement joins TRBV6-5 to TRBJ2-2, with D tentatively TRBD1 (6 bases). The CDR3 reads CASKPQGSTGELFF. The CDR3 nucleotides are TGTGCCAGCAAACCACAGGGTTCGACCGGGGAGCTGTTTTTT.